These 12 T cell receptor beta chains were all obtained from the same sample, sequenced in a study of CD8+ T cells in alopecia areata. Extracted RNA was reverse transcribed, and the resulting cDNA served as sequencing template. The method was immunoSEQ multiplex PCR; TCRdb's version includes in-frame clones alone and lacks a portion of them. The top ten hold about 15% of the sample, which has 130,000 to 150,000 clones, over 70% seen once. The sample was CD8+ T cells sorted from blood, taken at week 0. These receptors were obtained from a human donor with alopecia areata.

CDR3 loop: CASSDGSGGTEAFF. CDR3 in DNA: TGTGCCAGCAGTGACGGGTCAGGAGGGACTGAAGCTTTCTTT. The V call is TRBV6-4, the J call TRBJ1-1, with D uncertain. This CDR3 is 14 amino acids long. Trimming cost V 2 bases and J 5 bases, with 12 bases left between them. Germline V gene lookup returns CDR1 MRHNA and CDR2 SNTAGT.

The rearrangement joins TRBV7-3 to TRBJ1-1; 7 nucleotides line up with TRBD1. CDR1 is SGHTA and CDR2 is FQGTGA in the germline V gene. This CDR3 region has 15 residues. The junction had 13 bases not matched to a gene; V was cut back by 8 bases and J by 4 bases. The CDR3 loop is CASGKEGAPGTEAFF. DNA for the CDR3: TGTGCCAGCGGAAAAGAGGGGGCGCCGGGCACTGAAGCTTTCTTT.

The genes are TRBV6-4 and TRBJ2-1; D ambiguous. The V end was cut by 3 bases, the J end by 5 bases, with 8 bases between. This CDR3 spans 13 amino acids. In germline, CDR1 is MRHNA, CDR2 SNTAGT. DNA of the CDR3: TGTGCCAGCAGTGAGGCCCAAAACAATGAGCAGTTCTTC. It is translated as CASSEAQNNEQFF.

The sample holds a few counts of this clone. The rearrangement links TRBV5-4 to TRBJ1-5; D is perhaps TRBD1 (5 bases). V was pared by 1 base and J by 0 bases, with 11 bases between. This CDR3 region has 16 residues. Germline lookup yields CDR1 SGHNT and CDR2 YYREEE (reference sequence). The CDR3 coding sequence is TGTGCCAGCAGCTTGATGGGGGACCCTAGCAATCAGCCCCAGCATTTT. It encodes CASSLMGDPSNQPQHF. Based on the CDR3 plus reference TRBV5-4 and TRBJ1-5, the full variable domain is ETGVTQSPTHLIKTRGQQVTLRCSSQSGHNTVSWYQQALGQGPQFIFQYYREEENGRGNFPPRFSGLQFPNYSSELNVNALELDDSALYLCASSLMGDPSNQPQHFGDGTRLSIL.

CDR3 DNA sequence: TGTGCCAGCAGCTCCTTAGCGGGAGTCTCCTACAATGAGCAGTTCTTC. Protein sequence: CASSSLAGVSYNEQFF. V and J are TRBV14 and TRBJ2-1; 9 positions match TRBD2. The CDR3 covers 16 residues. Trimming cost V 5 bases and J 0 bases; bases outside gene matches: 5. In germline, CDR1 is SGHDN, CDR2 FVKESK.

The chain joins TRBV5-1 to TRBJ2-2, with a tentative D call TRBD1 (5 bases). CDR1 is SGHRS, CDR2 YFSETQ, per germline. V dropped 1 base and J dropped 0 bases, with 16 bases sitting between them. The CDR3 is 18 amino acids. CDR3 sequence: CASSLQGGNNPNTGELFF. The DNA for the CDR3 is TGCGCCAGCAGCTTGCAGGGTGGAAACAATCCGAACACCGGGGAGCTGTTTTTT.

V gene TRBV27 combines with J gene TRBJ2-7, with D possibly TRBD2 on 6 matching bases. CDR1 and CDR2 from the germline V gene are MNHEY and SMNVEV (reference sequence). Trimming removed 5 bases at V and 9 bases at J, with 17 bases between. There are 13 residues in the CDR3. The CDR3: CASSAGLTLGQYF. The CDR3 DNA reads TGTGCCAGCAGTGCGGGACTGACCCTAGGGCAGTACTTC.

This chain uses TRBV29-1 with TRBJ1-1; maybe TRBD1 (5 bases). From germline, CDR1 is SQVTM and CDR2 ANQGSEA. This CDR3 is 13 amino acids long. Trimming removed 7 bases at V and 5 bases at J, with 17 bases between. The DNA of the CDR3 is TGCAGCGCCCCTCCCACCGGGGGGACTGAAGCTTTCTTT. It translates to CSAPPTGGTEAFF.

The V call is TRBV29-1, the J call TRBJ2-1; TRBD2 agrees at 15 bases. CDR1 and CDR2 from the germline V gene are SQVTM and ANQGSEA. The CDR3 extends over 14 amino acids. The V gene end was trimmed by 3 bases and the J gene end by 8 bases; junction bases not matched to a gene: 2. CDR3 region: CSVEGLAGGDEQFF. DNA of the CDR3: TGCAGCGTTGAGGGACTAGCGGGAGGTGATGAGCAGTTCTTC.

The chain carries TRBV2 and TRBJ1-3; possibly TRBD1 for D (6 bases). CDR1 SNHLY and CDR2 FYNNEI come from the germline V gene. Trimming left V 7 bases short and J 2 bases short, with 12 bases between. The CDR3 loop spans 14 amino acids. The CDR3 DNA sequence: TGTGCCAGCACTCGATGGGACACTGGAAACACCATATATTTT. It encodes CASTRWDTGNTIYF. Combining the CDR3 with reference TRBV2 and TRBJ1-3 gives the whole variable domain EPEVTQTPSHQVTQMGQEVILRCVPISNHLYFYWYRQILGQKVEFLVSFYNNEISEKSEIFDDQFSVERPDGSNFTLKIRSTKLEDSAMYFCASTRWDTGNTIYFGEGSWLTVV.

The chain recombines TRBV6-5 with TRBJ2-5, with a possible D match to TRBD2 (5 bases). The germline V gene encodes CDR1 MNHEY and CDR2 SVGAGI. The V end was cut by 2 bases, the J end by 2 bases, with 6 bases between. The CDR3 loop spans 13 amino acids. The CDR3 spells CASSYGGQETQYF. The CDR3, as DNA: TGTGCCAGCAGTTACGGCGGGCAAGAGACCCAGTACTTC.

J is TRBJ2-7 and V is TRBV7-2; 11 nucleotides line up with TRBD2. Germline V gives CDR1 SGHTA, CDR2 FQGNSA. V was clipped by 5 bases and J by 7 bases; unmatched bases: 7. The CDR3 loop spans 14 amino acids. CDR3 residues: CASSLGLAVKEQYF. DNA of the CDR3: TGTGCCAGCAGCCTGGGACTAGCGGTTAAAGAGCAGTACTTC.